Each of the 14 T cell receptor beta chains below was sequenced from the same sample in a study of blood T cell repertoires in COVID-19. The protocol was immunoSEQ multiplex PCR, while the TCRdb copy is restricted to in-frame clones and leaves out a portion. The sample holds 150,000 to 200,000 clones, almost 80% seen once. The sequenced material came from peripheral blood. These TCRs come from a man aged 55 to 69 with active or convalescent COVID-19.

J is TRBJ2-7 and V is TRBV6-1, with 15 bases that match TRBD2. The CDR3 is 17 amino acids. In germline, CDR1 is MNHNS, CDR2 SASEGT. V was clipped by 4 bases and J by 4 bases; unmatched bases: 8. This CDR3 reads CASSAKGLAGGPYEQYF. The CDR3 nucleotides are TGTGCCAGCAGTGCAAAAGGACTAGCGGGAGGGCCATACGAGCAGTACTTC.

This clone showed up just once. The V and J genes are TRBV15 and TRBJ1-5, with 7 nucleotides matching TRBD1. With 5 bases clipped from V and 0 bases from J, the junction kept 4 bases outside the gene matches. The CDR3 contains 15 residues. Germline V gene lookup returns CDR1 LNHNV and CDR2 YYDKDF (reference sequence). CDR3 protein: CATSGTAYSNQPQHF. The CDR3 DNA sequence: TGTGCCACCAGCGGGACAGCTTATAGCAATCAGCCCCAGCATTTT.

The V call is TRBV6-5, the J call TRBJ1-5; no clear D gene. The CDR3 is made up of 12 amino acids. Germline V gives CDR1 MNHEY, CDR2 SVGAGI. The germline V and J ends were trimmed by 6 bases and 13 bases, with 16 bases remaining between them. CDR3 residues: CASREGTRAQHF. The CDR3 DNA follows: TGTGCCAGCAGGGAGGGAACAAGGGCGCAGCATTTT.

Written as DNA, the CDR3 is TGCGCCAGCAGCTTGTCCAGGGAAAGGGTTACAGATACGCAGTATTTT. This codes for CASSLSRERVTDTQYF. V is TRBV5-1 and J is TRBJ2-3, with D maybe TRBD1 (5 bases). The germline CDR1 and CDR2 sequences are SGHRS and YFSETQ. The CDR3 spans 16 residues. Trimming cost V 1 base and J 3 bases, with 15 bases left between them. The variable domain in full, completed from reference TRBV5-1 and TRBJ2-3, reads KAGVTQTPRYLIKTRGQQVTLSCSPISGHRSVSWYQQTPGQGLQFLFEYFSETQRNKGNFPGRFSGRQFSNSRSEMNVSTLELGDSALYLCASSLSRERVTDTQYFGPGTRLTVL.

CDR3 sequence reads: CASSQEFGRAEQYF. The CDR3, as DNA: TGTGCCAGCAGCCAAGAATTTGGCAGGGCCGAGCAGTACTTC. The rearrangement uses TRBV14 and TRBJ2-7; D perhaps matches TRBD1 (5 bases). From germline, CDR1 is SGHDN and CDR2 FVKESK. The CDR3 loop spans 14 amino acids. Deletions cut 0 bases from V and 6 bases from J, with 12 bases between.

The genes are TRBV3-1 (or the pseudogene TRBV3-2) and TRBJ2-3, with D tentatively TRBD1 (6 bases). Per the germline V gene, CDR1 is LGHDT and CDR2 is YNNKEL (reference sequence). V was shortened by 3 bases and J by 4 bases, with 8 bases between the two germline ends. This CDR3 region has 13 residues. The CDR3 spells CASSHRGPDTQYF. DNA for the CDR3: TGTGCCAGCAGCCACAGGGGCCCAGATACGCAGTATTTT.

The rearrangement uses TRBV6-5 and TRBJ1-2; a possible D gene is TRBD1 (6 bases). This CDR3 region has 14 residues. Germline-derived CDR1 and CDR2 are MNHEY and SVGAGI. Trimming took 7 bases from V and 0 from J, leaving 12 bases between them. In DNA, the CDR3 is TGTGCCAGCACACCGACAGGTGCTAACTATGGCTACACCTTC. Protein sequence: CASTPTGANYGYTF.

The chain couples TRBV5-4 to TRBJ2-7; 8 bases match TRBD1. The CDR3 sequence is 14 residues long. The germline gives CDR1 SGHNT, CDR2 YYREEE (reference sequence). With V trimmed by 4 bases and J by 5 bases, 8 bases remained unmatched. The CDR3 region has the DNA TGTGCCAGCAGCCGGACAGGGATAATCCACGAGCAGTACTTC. The encoded protein is CASSRTGIIHEQYF.

The chain links TRBV30 to TRBJ2-5; D possibly corresponds to TRBD1 (6 bases). CDR1 GTSNPN and CDR2 SVGIG come from the germline V gene (reference sequence). The CDR3 loop spans 12 amino acids. V was shortened by 1 base and J by 5 bases, with 8 bases between the two germline ends. The CDR3 spells CAWSARGETQYF. The CDR3 nucleotides read TGTGCCTGGAGTGCGAGGGGGGAGACCCAGTACTTC.

This sequence joins TRBV24-1 and TRBJ1-5, with 8 bases matching TRBD1. This CDR3 spans 15 amino acids. Trimming cost V 3 bases and J 7 bases; bases outside gene matches: 7. The germline V gene encodes CDR1 KGHDR and CDR2 SFDVKD. This CDR3 reads CATSDSRQGRQPQHF. The CDR3 nucleotides read TGTGCCACCAGTGATAGCCGACAGGGGAGGCAGCCCCAGCATTTT.

This chain joins TRBV19 and TRBJ2-1; 11 nucleotides match TRBD2. Germline V gene data show CDR1 as LNHDA and CDR2 as SQIVND (reference sequence). CDR3 length: 19 residues. The V and J ends lost 4 bases and 12 bases, in that order; junction bases with no gene match: 23. The CDR3 DNA reads as TGTGCCAGTAGTACCCGCCAGGGAAATAGCGGGAGGGGCCCTCCTGGGCAGTTCTTC. This codes for CASSTRQGNSGRGPPGQFF.

The chain uses TRBV15 and TRBJ1-2; D gene ambiguous. The CDR3 consists of 15 residues. V shed 0 bases and J shed 2 bases, with 10 bases lying between them. Germline lookup yields CDR1 LNHNV and CDR2 YYDKDF (reference sequence). Here the CDR3 DNA reads TGTGCCACCAGCAGAGATCCCGGGAAGAACTATGGCTACACCTTC. Residues: CATSRDPGKNYGYTF. The complete variable domain, with remaining parts taken from reference TRBV15 and TRBJ1-2, reads DAMVIQNPRYQVTQFGKPVTLSCSQTLNHNVMYWYQQKSSQAPKLLFHYYDKDFNNEADTPDNFQSRRPNTSFCFLDIRSPGLGDTAMYLCATSRDPGKNYGYTFGSGTRLTVV.

The V gene is TRBV5-1, the J gene TRBJ2-5; 9 bases are shared with TRBD2. The junction had 8 bases not matched to a gene; V was cut back by 4 bases and J by 4 bases. This CDR3 has 15 residues. The V gene's germline CDR1 is SGHRS and CDR2 YFSETQ. This CDR3 reads CASSGGTSRGETQYF. CDR3 nucleotide sequence: TGCGCCAGCAGCGGCGGGACTAGCAGGGGAGAGACCCAGTACTTC.

The chain carries TRBV3-1 (or the pseudogene TRBV3-2) and TRBJ2-1; 8 nucleotides line up with TRBD1. The CDR3 covers 18 residues. Germline lookup yields CDR1 LGHDT and CDR2 YNNKEL (reference sequence). The V gene end was trimmed by 0 bases and the J gene end by 2 bases; junction bases not matched to a gene: 9. CDR3 DNA sequence: TGTGCCAGCAGCCAAGATAGTAACAGGGGGATTACCTACAATGAGCAGTTCTTC. Protein sequence: CASSQDSNRGITYNEQFF.